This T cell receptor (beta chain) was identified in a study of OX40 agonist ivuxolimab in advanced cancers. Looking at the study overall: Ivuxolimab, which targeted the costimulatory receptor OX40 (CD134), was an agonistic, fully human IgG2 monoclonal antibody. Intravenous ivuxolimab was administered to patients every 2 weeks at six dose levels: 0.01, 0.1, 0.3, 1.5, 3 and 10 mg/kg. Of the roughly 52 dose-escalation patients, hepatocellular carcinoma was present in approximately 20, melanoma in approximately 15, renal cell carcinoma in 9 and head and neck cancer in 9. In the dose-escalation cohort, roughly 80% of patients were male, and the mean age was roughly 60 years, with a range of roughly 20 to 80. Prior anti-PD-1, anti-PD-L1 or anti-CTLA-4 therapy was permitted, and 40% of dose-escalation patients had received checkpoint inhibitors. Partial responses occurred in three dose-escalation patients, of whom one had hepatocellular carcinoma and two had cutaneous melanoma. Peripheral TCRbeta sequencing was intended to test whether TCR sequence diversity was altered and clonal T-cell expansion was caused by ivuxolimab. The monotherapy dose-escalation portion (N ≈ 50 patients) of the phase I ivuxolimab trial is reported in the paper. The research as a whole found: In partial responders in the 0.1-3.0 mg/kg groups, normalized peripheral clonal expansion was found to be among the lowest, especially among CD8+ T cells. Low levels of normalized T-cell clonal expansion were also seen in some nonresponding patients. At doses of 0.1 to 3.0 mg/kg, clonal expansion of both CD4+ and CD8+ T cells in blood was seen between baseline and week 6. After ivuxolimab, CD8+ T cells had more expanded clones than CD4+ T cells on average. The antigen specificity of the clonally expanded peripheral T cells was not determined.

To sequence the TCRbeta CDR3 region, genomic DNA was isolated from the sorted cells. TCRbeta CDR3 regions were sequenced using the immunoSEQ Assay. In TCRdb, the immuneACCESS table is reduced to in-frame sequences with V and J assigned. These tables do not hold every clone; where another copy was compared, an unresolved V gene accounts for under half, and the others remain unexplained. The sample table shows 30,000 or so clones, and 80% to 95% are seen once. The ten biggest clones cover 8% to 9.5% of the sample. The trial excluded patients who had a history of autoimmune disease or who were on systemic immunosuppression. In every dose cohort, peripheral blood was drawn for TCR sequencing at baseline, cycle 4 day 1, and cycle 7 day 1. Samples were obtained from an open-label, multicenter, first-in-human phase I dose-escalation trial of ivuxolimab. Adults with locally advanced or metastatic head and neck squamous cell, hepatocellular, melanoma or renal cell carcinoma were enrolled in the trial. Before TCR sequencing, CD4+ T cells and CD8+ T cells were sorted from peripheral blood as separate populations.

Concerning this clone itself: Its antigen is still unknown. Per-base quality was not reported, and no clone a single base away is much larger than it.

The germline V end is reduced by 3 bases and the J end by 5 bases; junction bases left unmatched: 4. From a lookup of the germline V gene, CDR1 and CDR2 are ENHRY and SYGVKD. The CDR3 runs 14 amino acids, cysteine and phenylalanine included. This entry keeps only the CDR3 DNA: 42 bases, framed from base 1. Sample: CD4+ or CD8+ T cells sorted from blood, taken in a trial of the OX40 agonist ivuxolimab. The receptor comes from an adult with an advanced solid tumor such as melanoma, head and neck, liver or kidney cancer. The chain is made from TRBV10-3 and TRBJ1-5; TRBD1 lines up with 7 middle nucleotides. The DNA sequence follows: TGTGCCATCAGTGACGGAACAGGGGATCAGCCCCAGCATTTT. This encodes CAISDGTGDQPQHF.